The next 18 T cell receptor beta chains were all read from a single sample in a study of cytomegalovirus exposure and HLA in healthy donors. The PCR had 60 Vbeta and 13 Jbeta primers. Using immunoSEQ multiplex PCR, the repertoire was profiled, and TCRdb retains in-frame clones only, with some absent. The sample lists 150,000 to 200,000 clones, roughly 87% occurring once. Sequencing input: PBMCs. The receptors originated from a girl under three years old in good health and CMV-seronegative.

On this clone: At one end the junction does not follow the germline gene, possibly because of a read error. This chain joins TRBV19 and TRBJ1-4; D is perhaps TRBD1 (6 bases). Germline lookup yields CDR1 LNHDA and CDR2 SQIVND (reference sequence). This CDR3 has 13 amino acids. The CDR3: CASSTGWGDQETF. The CDR3 bases are TGTGCCAGTAGCACAGGGTGGGGAGATCAGGAGACTTTT.

J is TRBJ2-5 and V is TRBV7-9; the match to TRBD2 covers 9 bases. The germline gives CDR1 SEHNR, CDR2 FQNEAQ (reference sequence). The CDR3 covers 16 residues. V lost 1 base, J lost 4 bases, and 7 bases stayed unmatched. The CDR3 sequence: CASSLVGSGGGETQYF. DNA of the CDR3: TGTGCCAGCAGCTTAGTGGGTAGCGGGGGAGGAGAGACCCAGTACTTC.

The rearrangement uses TRBV5-1 and TRBJ2-2; TRBD2 aligns across 13 bases. V shed 4 bases and J 4 bases; nucleotides not matched to a gene: 4. This CDR3 is built from 16 residues. The V gene's germline CDR1 is SGHRS and CDR2 YFSETQ. The CDR3 bases are TGCGCCAGCAGCCAGCGACTAGCGGGGGGCACCGGGGAGCTGTTTTTT. It specifies CASSQRLAGGTGELFF.

The CDR3 DNA is TGTGCCAGCAGTGTCCTAGCGGAGGGGTCCTACGAGCAGTACTTC. Its translation is CASSVLAEGSYEQYF. This chain links TRBV25-1 with TRBJ2-7, with 7 bases aligning to TRBD2. Germline loops: CDR1 MGHDK, CDR2 SYGVNS. The trim removed 4 bases at V and 1 base at J, leaving 7 bases unmatched. The CDR3 length is 15 residues.

This clone was observed a few times. The chain recombines TRBV18 with TRBJ1-4; no clear D gene. The CDR3 length is 16 residues. Trimming removed 4 bases from V and 0 bases from J, with 12 bases in between. Germline V gene sequence: CDR1 KGHSH, CDR2 LQKENI. CDR3 sequence: CASSRDTAATNEKLFF. The CDR3 DNA sequence: TGTGCCAGCTCACGAGATACCGCGGCAACTAATGAAAAACTGTTTTTT.

The genes are TRBV15 and TRBJ2-1; D is undetermined. V was trimmed by 5 bases and J by 6 bases, leaving 17 bases between them. There are 15 residues in the CDR3. In germline, CDR1 is LNHNV, CDR2 YYDKDF (reference sequence). CDR3 sequence: CATSERNRLSNEQFF. DNA of the CDR3: TGTGCCACCAGCGAACGCAACCGACTGAGCAATGAGCAGTTCTTC.

This clone was observed a handful of times. The chain uses TRBV10-1 and TRBJ2-7; possible D gene TRBD2, 5 bases. The V and J ends lost 3 bases and 6 bases respectively, with 12 bases between them. Germline CDR1 and CDR2: WNHNN and SYGVQD (reference sequence). This CDR3 comprises 13 residues. This CDR3 is CASSEEGSGEQYF. CDR3 bases: TGCGCCAGCAGTGAAGAGGGATCGGGCGAGCAGTACTTC.

The chain uses TRBV5-4 and TRBJ2-1; TRBD1 matches 8 bases. V lost 1 base and J lost 7; bases outside the gene matches: 7. The germline V gene encodes CDR1 SGHNT and CDR2 YYREEE (reference sequence). The CDR3 spans 15 residues. In nucleotides, the CDR3 is TGTGCCAGCAGCTTGCGGGACAGGTGGGAGAATGAGCAGTTCTTC. This gives the protein CASSLRDRWENEQFF.

The chain combines TRBV4-2 with TRBJ2-1; D remains unclear. Germline V lookup: CDR1 LGHNA, CDR2 YNFKEQ. Trimming removed 2 bases from V and 7 bases from J, with 6 bases in between. The CDR3 has 12 amino acids. The CDR3 region has the DNA TGTGCCAGCAGCCAATACTTTAATGAGCAGTTCTTC. Its translation is CASSQYFNEQFF.

This chain uses TRBV7-9 with TRBJ1-4; D possibly corresponds to TRBD1 (6 bases). Germline-derived CDR1 and CDR2 are SEHNR and FQNEAQ (reference sequence). The CDR3 covers 16 residues. The V end was cut by 5 bases, the J end by 4 bases, with 17 bases between. The CDR3 nucleotides are TGTGCCAGCAGCCCAGACGGGGGGCCCCATAATGAAAAACTGTTTTTT. Protein: CASSPDGGPHNEKLFF.

V is TRBV30 and J is TRBJ1-1, with TRBD1 matching over 7 bases. Germline V gene sequence: CDR1 GTSNPN, CDR2 SVGIG (reference sequence). The CDR3 contains 12 residues. Trimming cost V 5 bases and J 3 bases; bases outside gene matches: 3. DNA for the CDR3: TGTGCCTGGGGGACAGCGGACACTGAAGCTTTCTTT. This codes for CAWGTADTEAFF.

The genes are TRBV6-5 and TRBJ1-2; 7 positions agree with TRBD1. The junction had 6 bases not matched to a gene; V was cut back by 0 bases and J by 2 bases. This CDR3 contains 16 residues. The germline CDR1 and CDR2 sequences are MNHEY and SVGAGI. As DNA, the CDR3 is TGTGCCAGCAGTTACTCAGCAGGGGGTGGAAACTATGGCTACACCTTC. It encodes CASSYSAGGGNYGYTF.

The chain has TRBV7-2 and TRBJ2-1; 10 bases agree with TRBD2. The CDR3 extends over 15 amino acids. CDR1 and CDR2 from the germline V gene are SGHTA and FQGNSA. V lost 5 bases, J lost 5 bases, and 6 bases stayed unmatched. The CDR3 here is CASSGSGGRNNEQFF. CDR3 DNA sequence: TGTGCCAGCAGCGGTAGCGGGGGGAGGAACAATGAGCAGTTCTTC.

V usage is TRBV4-1 and J usage is TRBJ2-3, with D perhaps matching TRBD2 (5 bases). CDR1 is MGHRA, CDR2 YSYEKL, per germline. V lost 3 bases to trimming and J lost 0 bases, with 13 bases between them. This CDR3 has 16 residues. CDR3 DNA: TGCGCCAGCAGCCATCATGGCTCGGGGAGCACAGATACGCAGTATTTT. It codes for CASSHHGSGSTDTQYF.

This clone was counted once. The rearrangement joins TRBV9 to TRBJ2-1; 9 positions match TRBD1. V lost 3 bases to trimming and J lost 4 bases; unmatched junction nucleotides: 5. The CDR3 covers 15 residues. Germline CDR1 reads SGDLS; CDR2 reads YYNGEE. This CDR3 reads CASSADGTGYNEQFF. The CDR3 coding sequence is TGTGCCAGCAGCGCCGACGGGACAGGGTACAATGAGCAGTTCTTC.

The chain joins TRBV6-8 to TRBJ2-3; 9 nucleotides agree with TRBD2. The germline gives CDR1 MNHGY, CDR2 SAAAGT. V lost 2 bases and J lost 0; bases outside the gene matches: 27. The CDR3 has 24 residues. CDR3 loop: CASSYEPGRGAGGPTVSSTDTQYF. CDR3 DNA sequence: TGTGCCAGCAGTTACGAGCCCGGTCGGGGGGCGGGGGGGCCTACGGTCTCCAGCACAGATACGCAGTATTTT.

The chain recombines TRBV19 with TRBJ2-2; 7 bases line up with TRBD1. Losses at the gene ends were 3 bases for V and 5 bases for J; bases not matched to a gene: 9. This CDR3 has 16 amino acids. CDR1 is LNHDA and CDR2 is SQIVND in the germline V gene (reference sequence). The CDR3 protein is CASSIAAGGLTGELFF. The CDR3 DNA reads TGTGCCAGTAGTATCGCGGCAGGGGGATTAACCGGGGAGCTGTTTTTT.

This chain joins TRBV18 and TRBJ1-1; a weak D match, TRBD1 (5 bases). The CDR3 extends over 17 amino acids. Trimming removed 2 bases from V and 2 bases from J, with 18 bases in between. Germline V lookup: CDR1 KGHSH, CDR2 LQKENI. The CDR3: CASSPNPSSRVNTEAFF. In DNA form, the CDR3 reads TGTGCCAGCTCACCAAATCCCAGCAGCAGGGTCAACACTGAAGCTTTCTTT.